Sequencing of this TCR beta chain was carried out in a study of shared T cell receptors in the human thymus. The method was immunoSEQ multiplex PCR; TCRdb's version includes in-frame clones alone and lacks a portion of them. Of about 380,000 clones in the sample, 95% were seen once. V was pared by 7 bases and J by 5 bases, with 6 bases of the junction left unmatched. CDR3 length: 13 residues. Germline assignment: CDR1 MDHEN and CDR2 SYDVKM. The clonotype comes from a human donor. V and J are TRBV28 and TRBJ2-5; the match to TRBD2 covers 8 bases. Sequenced input: thymocytes. The CDR3 spells CASTHREGETQYF. The CDR3 region has the DNA TGTGCCAGCACCCATCGGGAGGGGGAGACCCAGTACTTC.